The 8 T cell receptor beta chains below were found in one sample sequenced in a study of T cells expressing NK-cell markers (dated by TCRdb to 2020 to 2022). The library was made by 5' RACE. Sequencing used an Illumina HiSeq 2000. TCRdb reprocessed the public reads and reports one entry per CDR3 protein sequence, without DNA. The table of this sample itemizes 150,000 to 200,000 distinct CDR3 sequences. The ten biggest clones cover around 20% of the sample. Sequencing used blood T cells: a sorted CD56 or NKG2C T cell subset, CD4+ or CD8+ T cells, or bulk PBMC T cells (not recorded which). These receptors all come from a man between 18 and 69 years old in good health.

The V call is TRBV15, the J call TRBJ2-2. This CDR3 spans 14 amino acids. Germline CDR1 LNHNV, CDR2 YYDKDF (reference sequence). The CDR3 reads CATNGLTNTGELFF. The full variable domain, rest sourced from reference TRBV15 and TRBJ2-2, is DAMVIQNPRYQVTQFGKPVTLSCSQTLNHNVMYWYQQKSSQAPKLLFHYYDKDFNNEADTPDNFQSRRPNTSFCFLDIRSPGLGDTAMYLCATNGLTNTGELFFGEGSRLTVL.

The rearrangement links TRBV5-1 to TRBJ2-5; there is no DNA to check the TCRdb D call of TRBD2. This CDR3 has 15 residues. Germline CDR1 is SGHRS and CDR2 is YFSETQ. The CDR3 sequence is CASSLGTSRQETQYF.

V gene TRBV11-1 combines with J gene TRBJ2-6; TCRdb's D gene call, TRBD1, goes unchecked for lack of DNA. Looked up from germline, CDR1 is SGHAT and CDR2 is FQDESV (reference sequence). The CDR3 runs 18 residues. CDR3 amino acids: CASTPRDSLDSGANVLTF.

This chain connects TRBV27 to TRBJ2-5; with no DNA, the TCRdb D assignment of TRBD2 cannot be verified. The CDR3 has 15 amino acids. In germline, CDR1 is MNHEY, CDR2 SMNVEV (reference sequence). Here the CDR3 reads CASSTSGGARETQYF.

The rearrangement links TRBV27 to TRBJ2-1. The CDR3 spans 11 residues. CDR1 is MNHEY and CDR2 is SMNVEV in the germline V gene (reference sequence). CDR3 sequence: CASSTDNEQFF.

The gene calls are TRBV13 and TRBJ1-4; TCRdb reports TRBD1, a call that lacks DNA to check it against. The CDR3 has 15 amino acids. Germline values: CDR1 PRHDT, CDR2 FYEKMQ (reference sequence). CDR3: CASTLGGASNEKLFF. The full variable domain, with the rest looked up from reference TRBV13 and TRBJ1-4, is AAGVIQSPRHLIKEKRETATLKCYPIPRHDTVYWYQQGPGQDPQFLISFYEKMQSDKGSIPDRFSAQQFSDYHSELNMSSLELGDSALYFCASTLGGASNEKLFFGSGTQLSVL.

The rearrangement uses TRBV6-1 and TRBJ1-5; TCRdb proposes TRBD1, but this gene call is untestable without DNA. Looked up from germline, CDR1 is MNHNS and CDR2 is SASEGT. The CDR3 sequence is 12 residues long. CDR3 amino acids: CASRDRGQPQHF.

The CDR3 is CSAKSASGEVVKTQYF. V usage is TRBV20-1 and J usage is TRBJ2-5; absent DNA, TCRdb's TRBD2 call cannot be checked. The CDR3 totals 16 residues. Germline CDR1 reads DFQATT; CDR2 reads SNEGSKA (reference sequence).